The T cell receptor beta chain under discussion was sequenced for a study of spatial heterogeneity in lung cancer. Study summary: The authors sequenced available follow-up PBMC samples, taken a median of approximately two years after resection. General study points: Follow-up blood showed ubiquitous expanded tumor TCRs less than blood at resection did.

This clonotype occurred a few times. The target antigen is unknown. TCR cDNA molecules each carried a unique molecular identifier. TCRdb used MiXCR to reprocess the 5' RACE reads, holding one entry per CDR3 protein. Of 25,000 to 35,000 distinct CDR3 sequences in the sample, 10% were seen once. The CDR3 is 17 residues long. With 0 bases clipped from V and 4 bases from J, the junction kept 9 bases outside the gene matches. Per the germline V gene, CDR1 is LGHNA and CDR2 is YNFKEQ. Sample time point: blood at routine non-recurrence follow-up after resection. The starting material was PBMCs, obtained at follow-up. The chain is built from TRBV4-2 and TRBJ2-1; 7 bases align to TRBD2. This sequence originates from a female donor with early-stage non-small cell lung cancer. CDR3 nucleotides: TGTGCCAGCAGCCAAGATCCGGGGGGACTACTATACAATGAGCAGTTCTTC. This codes for CASSQDPGGLLYNEQFF.